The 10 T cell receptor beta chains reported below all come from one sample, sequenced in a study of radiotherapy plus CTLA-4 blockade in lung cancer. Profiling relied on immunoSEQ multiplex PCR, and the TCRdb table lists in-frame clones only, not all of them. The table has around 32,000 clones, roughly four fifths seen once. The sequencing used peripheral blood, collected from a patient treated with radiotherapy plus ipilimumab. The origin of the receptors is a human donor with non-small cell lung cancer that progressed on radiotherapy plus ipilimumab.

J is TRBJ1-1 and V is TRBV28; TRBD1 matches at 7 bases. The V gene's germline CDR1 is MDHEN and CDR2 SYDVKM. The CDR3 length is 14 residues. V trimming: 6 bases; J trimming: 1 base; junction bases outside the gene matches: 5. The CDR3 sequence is CASSDRARNTEAFF. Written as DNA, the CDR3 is TGTGCCAGCAGCGACAGGGCTAGGAACACTGAAGCTTTCTTT.

In nucleotides, the CDR3 is TGTGCCAGCAGCTTTAGCGGTACCTACGAGCAGTACTTC. Its translation: CASSFSGTYEQYF. The chain joins TRBV11-1 to TRBJ2-7, with D tentatively TRBD2 (6 bases). Germline V gives CDR1 SGHAT, CDR2 FQDESV (reference sequence). The CDR3 runs to 13 residues. Trimming took 3 bases from V and 2 from J, leaving 8 bases between them.

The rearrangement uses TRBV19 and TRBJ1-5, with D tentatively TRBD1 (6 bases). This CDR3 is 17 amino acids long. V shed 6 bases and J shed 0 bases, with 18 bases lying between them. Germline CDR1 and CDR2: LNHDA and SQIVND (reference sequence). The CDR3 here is CASSPDQGPTSNQPQHF. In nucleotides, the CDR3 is TGTGCCAGTAGCCCGGACCAGGGGCCTACTAGCAATCAGCCCCAGCATTTT.

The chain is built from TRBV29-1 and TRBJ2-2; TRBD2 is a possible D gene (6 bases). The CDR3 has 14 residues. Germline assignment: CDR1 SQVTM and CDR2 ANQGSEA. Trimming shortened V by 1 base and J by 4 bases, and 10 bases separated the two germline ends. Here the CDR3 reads CSVEGGLPTGELFF. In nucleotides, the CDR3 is TGCAGCGTTGAAGGGGGACTTCCCACCGGGGAGCTGTTTTTT.

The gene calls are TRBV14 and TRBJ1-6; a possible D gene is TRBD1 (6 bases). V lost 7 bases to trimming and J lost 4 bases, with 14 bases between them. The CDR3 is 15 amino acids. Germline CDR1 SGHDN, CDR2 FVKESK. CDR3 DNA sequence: TGTGCCAGCAAAGCGACAGGTGATTATAATTCACCCCTCCACTTT. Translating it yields CASKATGDYNSPLHF.

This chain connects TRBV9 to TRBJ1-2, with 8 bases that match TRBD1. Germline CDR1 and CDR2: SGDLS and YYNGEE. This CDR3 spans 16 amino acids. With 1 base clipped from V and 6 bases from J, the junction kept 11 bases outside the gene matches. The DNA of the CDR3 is TGTGCCAGCAGCGTAACAGGCAGGGGGCGCAGAGATGGCTACACCTTC. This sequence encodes CASSVTGRGRRDGYTF. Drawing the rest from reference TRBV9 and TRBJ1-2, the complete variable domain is DSGVTQTPKHLITATGQRVTLRCSPRSGDLSVYWYQQSLDQGLQFLIQYYNGEERAKGNILERFSAQQFPDLHSELNLSSLELGDSALYFCASSVTGRGRRDGYTFGSGTRLTVV.

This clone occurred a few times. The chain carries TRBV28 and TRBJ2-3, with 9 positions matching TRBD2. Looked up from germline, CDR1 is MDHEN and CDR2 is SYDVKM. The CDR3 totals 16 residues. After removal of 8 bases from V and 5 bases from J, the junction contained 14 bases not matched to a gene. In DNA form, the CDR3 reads TGTGCCAGCGGCGGTGGGGCGGGGGGGGCAGGAGATACGCAGTATTTT. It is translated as CASGGGAGGAGDTQYF.

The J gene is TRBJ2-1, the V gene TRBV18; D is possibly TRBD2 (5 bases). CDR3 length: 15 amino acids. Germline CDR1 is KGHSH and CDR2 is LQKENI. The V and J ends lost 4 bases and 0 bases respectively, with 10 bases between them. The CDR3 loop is CASSHRESSYNEQFF. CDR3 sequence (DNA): TGTGCCAGCTCACACCGGGAAAGCTCCTACAATGAGCAGTTCTTC. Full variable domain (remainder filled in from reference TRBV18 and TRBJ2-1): NAGVMQNPRHLVRRRGQEARLRCSPMKGHSHVYWYRQLPEEGLKFMVYLQKENIIDESGMPKERFSAEFPKEGPSILRIQQVVRGDSAAYFCASSHRESSYNEQFFGPGTRLTVL.

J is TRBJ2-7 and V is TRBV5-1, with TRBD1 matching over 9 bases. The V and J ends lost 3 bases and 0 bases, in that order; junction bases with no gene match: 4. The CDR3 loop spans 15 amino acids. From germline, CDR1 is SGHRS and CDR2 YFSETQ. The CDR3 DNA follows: TGCGCCAGCAGCTGGGGGACAGGGAGCTCCTACGAGCAGTACTTC. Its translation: CASSWGTGSSYEQYF.

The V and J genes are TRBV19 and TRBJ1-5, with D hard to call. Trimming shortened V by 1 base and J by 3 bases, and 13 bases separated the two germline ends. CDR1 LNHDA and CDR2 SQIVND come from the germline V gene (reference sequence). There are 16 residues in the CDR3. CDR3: CASSIGRTEVNQPQHF. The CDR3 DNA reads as TGTGCCAGTAGTATAGGGAGGACGGAGGTCAATCAGCCCCAGCATTTT.